This T cell receptor beta chain derives from a study of T-cell memory formation after mild COVID-19. From 5'RACE with constant-segment primers came TCR alpha and TCR beta cDNA libraries that carried sample barcodes and UMIs. TCRdb re-derived calls from the 5' RACE reads in MiXCR, one entry per CDR3 protein. The table has roughly 580,000 distinct CDR3 sequences, about a sixth seen once. This clonotype was picked up a small number of times. Its antigen remains unidentified. Study-wide results and limits: Memory from before infection featured some responding clones, which suggests cross-reactive memory joined. The study found balanced CD4/CD8 in clones contracting day 15 to 85 and a CD4+ lean in later expanders. Contracting CD4+ clones were located mainly in CM and EM, and CD8+ clones in EMRA.

This CDR3 region has 13 residues. Trimming cost V 4 bases and J 3 bases, with 11 bases left between them. From germline, CDR1 is SGHRS and CDR2 YFSETQ. The sequenced sample consisted of PBMCs or a T cell subset sorted from them (not recorded which). V gene TRBV5-1 combines with J gene TRBJ2-7; tentatively, D is TRBD1 (6 bases). The sequence was collected from an adult woman who had mild COVID-19 (a few samples of this study predate the infection). Cell type and time point are not known. CDR3 sequence: CASSQSGVYEQYF. CDR3 nucleotide sequence: TGCGCCAGCAGCCAATCAGGGGTCTACGAGCAGTACTTC.